This TCR beta chain derives from a study of blood T cell repertoires in COVID-19. Study details: T cells, B-cell-depleted T cells, or PBMCs supplied cDNA or gDNA.

The germline gives CDR1 LGHNA, CDR2 YNFKEQ. V lost 4 bases and J lost 7; bases outside the gene matches: 15. CDR3 size: 17 residues. This table comes from immunoSEQ multiplex PCR, and its TCRdb copy is limited to in-frame clones, with some not included. The sample yields some 150,000 clones, around 92% seen once. The sample taken for sequencing was peripheral blood. This TCR was recovered from a man in his 60s with acute or convalescent COVID-19. V usage is TRBV4-2 and J usage is TRBJ1-2; the match to TRBD1 covers 10 bases. CDR3: CASSLDKAGTGVFGYTF. CDR3 DNA sequence: TGTGCCAGCAGCCTAGATAAAGCCGGGACAGGGGTCTTTGGCTACACCTTC.